A selection of T cell receptor beta chains follows, all from one sample in a study of blood T cells in healthy people across ages. TCRdb reprocessed the 5' RACE reads via MiXCR and lists one record per CDR3 protein. Of approximately 810,000 distinct CDR3 sequences in the sample, roughly 26% were seen once. Sequencing was performed on blood. The receptors stem from a woman older than 75 in good health. CDR3s include the opening cysteine and the closing phenylalanine or tryptophan. Fields, in order: V gene, CDR3 protein.

>TRBV20-1
CSARGGFGTDTQYF
>TRBV6-5
CASRTRGGSFCNEQFF
>TRBV4-3
CASSQPGLAKAEQFF
>TRBV12-3/TRBV12-4
CASSFSRMETQYF
>TRBV6-2/TRBV6-3
CASSRDFSSYEQYF
>TRBV5-1
CASSLAGAGSVNEQFF
>TRBV13
CASTIRQGNGDGYTF
>TRBV7-2
CASSLRGRGNQPQHF
>TRBV7-9
CASSLPMDGETQYF
>TRBV7-2
CANSRQGASSYNEQFF
>TRBV5-1
CASSLEVINTGELFF
>TRBV24-1
CATTEPKNYSNQPQHF
>TRBV18
CASSQRTGGITYEQYF
>TRBV6-2/TRBV6-3
CASSPFELDEQYF
>TRBV6-5
CASRASGGAGEQYF
>TRBV24-1
CATSDPPGQGLSGANVLTF
>TRBV12-3/TRBV12-4
CASSRQGNSGNTIYF
>TRBV7-2
CASTLGRETLNTGELFF
>TRBV12-3/TRBV12-4
CASSPYQNQPQHF
>TRBV7-2
CASSLAGNTNYGYTF
>TRBV6-1
CASSEGGWTGKETQYF
>TRBV24-1
CATSASGGPDTQYF